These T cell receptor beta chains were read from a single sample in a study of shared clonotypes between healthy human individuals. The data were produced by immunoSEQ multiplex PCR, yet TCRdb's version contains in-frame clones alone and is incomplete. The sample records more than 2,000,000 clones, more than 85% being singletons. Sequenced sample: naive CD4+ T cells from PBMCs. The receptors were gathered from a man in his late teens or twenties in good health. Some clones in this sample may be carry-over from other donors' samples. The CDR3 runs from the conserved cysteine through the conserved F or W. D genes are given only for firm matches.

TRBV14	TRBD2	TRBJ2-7	TGTGCCAGCAGCCTGGGACTAGCTTTTGAGCAGTACTTC	CASSLGLAFEQYF
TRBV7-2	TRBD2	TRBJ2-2	TGTGCCAGCAGCTTTACCGGGACTACTATCGGGGAGCTGTTTTTT	CASSFTGTTIGELFF
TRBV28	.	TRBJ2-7	TGTGCCAGCAGTCCCCTTGGCGGTGTGCAGTACTTC	CASSPLGGVQYF
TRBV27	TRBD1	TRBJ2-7	TGTGCCAGCAGCCGAGGGACAGGGGGCTCCTACGAGCAGTACTTC	CASSRGTGGSYEQYF
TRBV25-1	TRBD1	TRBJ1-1	TGTGCCACGTACGGACAGGGGGCCAGGAGTGAAGCTTTCTTT	CATYGQGARSEAFF
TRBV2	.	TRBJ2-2	TGTGCCAGCAGCTCACAACCCACCGGGGAGCTGTTTTTT	CASSSQPTGELFF
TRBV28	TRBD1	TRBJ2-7	TGTGCCAGCAGTTCCGCCCCCGGGACAGGGTACTACGAGCAGTACTTC	CASSSAPGTGYYEQYF
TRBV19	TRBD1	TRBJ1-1	TGTGCCAGTAGTTCGGGGACAGGTTGGCCCACTGAAGCTTTCTTT	CASSSGTGWPTEAFF
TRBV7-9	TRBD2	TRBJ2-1	TGTGCCAGCAGCTCGGGACTAGCGGGTTGGGATGAGCAGTTCTTC	CASSSGLAGWDEQFF
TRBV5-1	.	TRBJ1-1	TGCGCCAGCGCCGGCCAGGGTGCCACTGAAGCTTTCTTT	CASAGQGATEAFF
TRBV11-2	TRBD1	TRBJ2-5	TGTGCCAGCAGCCCCCGGGACAGCCTCCAAGGGGAGACCCAGTACTTC	CASSPRDSLQGETQYF
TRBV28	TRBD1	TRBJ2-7	TGTGCCAGCAGTACCCCCGACAGGGGCGAGCAGTACTTC	CASSTPDRGEQYF
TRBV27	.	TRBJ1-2	TGTGCCAGCAGTTTTCTTCAGGGGCGGGATGGCTACACCTTC	CASSFLQGRDGYTF
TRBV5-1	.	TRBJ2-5	TGCGCCAGCAGCTCCCCCGGGACTCCCAAAGTGGAGACCCAGTACTTC	CASSSPGTPKVETQYF
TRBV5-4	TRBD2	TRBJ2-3	TGTGCCAGCAGCCCGGGGACTAGGAGCACAGATACGCAGTATTTT	CASSPGTRSTDTQYF
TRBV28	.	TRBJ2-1	TGTGCCAGCAGTTTATTCCCCTGGGCAGACTCCTACAATGAGCAGTTCTTC	CASSLFPWADSYNEQFF
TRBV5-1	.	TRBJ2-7	TGCGCCAGCAGCTTAATTGAACAGGGTTCGTACGAGCAGTACTTC	CASSLIEQGSYEQYF
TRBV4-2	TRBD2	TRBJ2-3	TGTGCCAGCAGCACCCGACTAGCGGGAGGGCTTGATACGCAGTATTTT	CASSTRLAGGLDTQYF
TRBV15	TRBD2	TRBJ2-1	TGTGCCACCAGCAGAGATAGGGGACTAGCGGGAGGGAGCTCCTACAATGAGCAGTTCTTC	CATSRDRGLAGGSSYNEQFF
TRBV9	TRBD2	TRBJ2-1	TGTGCCAGCAGCATCACCCTAGCGGACAATGAGCAGTTCTTC	CASSITLADNEQFF
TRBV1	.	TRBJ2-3	TGCACCAGCAGCCCCGGGCTCCCAGACCCAGATACGCAGTATTTT	CTSSPGLPDPDTQYF
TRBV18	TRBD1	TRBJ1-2	TGTGCCAGCTCGCCTCCCCGAGTCAGGGGGGGGTCCTATGGCTACACCTTC	CASSPPRVRGGSYGYTF
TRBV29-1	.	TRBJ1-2	TGCAGCGTCAGACCCAGTGGGGCACGGTATGGCTACACCTTC	CSVRPSGARYGYTF
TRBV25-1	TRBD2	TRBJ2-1	TGTGCCAGCAGTGAATCCCTAGCGGGGTACAATGAGCAGTTCTTC	CASSESLAGYNEQFF
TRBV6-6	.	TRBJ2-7	TGTGCCAGCAGTTTCGAAGATACGGGGTCCTACGAGCAGTACTTC	CASSFEDTGSYEQYF
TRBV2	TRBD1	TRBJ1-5	TGTGCCAGCAGTGAGACAGGGGGCGGACAGCCCCAGCATTTT	CASSETGGGQPQHF
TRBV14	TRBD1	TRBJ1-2	TGTGCCAGCAGCCAAGTTTGGCTGTACAGGGGTCCCTATGGCTACACCTTC	CASSQVWLYRGPYGYTF
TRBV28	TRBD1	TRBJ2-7	TGTGCCAGCAGTTTATCTCGGACAGGGGCGCGCGAGCAGTACTTC	CASSLSRTGAREQYF
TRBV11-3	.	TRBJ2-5	TGTGCCAGCAGCTCCGGCGGGGAGACCCAGTACTTC	CASSSGGETQYF
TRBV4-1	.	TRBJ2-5	TGCGCCAGCAGCCAAGGGTCAACAGCCGAAGAGACCCAGTACTTC	CASSQGSTAEETQYF
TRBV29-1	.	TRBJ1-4	TGCAGCGGCCATCTCAGGGGCCAAGATGAAAAACTGTTTTTT	CSGHLRGQDEKLFF
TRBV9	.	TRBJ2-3	TGTGCCAGCAGCGGGAGCGCAGATACGCAGTATTTT	CASSGSADTQYF
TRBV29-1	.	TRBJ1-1	TGCAGCGTTGGGCAGGGGTTGAACACTGAAGCTTTCTTT	CSVGQGLNTEAFF
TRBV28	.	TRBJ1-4	TGTGCCAGCAGCACCGGGGCCTCCAATGAAAAACTGTTTTTT	CASSTGASNEKLFF
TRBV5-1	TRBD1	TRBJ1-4	TGCGCCAGCAGCGTGGGACAGGGGGCGAGAGAAAAACTGTTTTTT	CASSVGQGAREKLFF
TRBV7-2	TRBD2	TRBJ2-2	TGTGCCAGCAGCCCCGGACTAGCGCAGAACACCGGGGAGCTGTTTTTT	CASSPGLAQNTGELFF
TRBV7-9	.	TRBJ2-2	TGTGCCAGCAGACCGGGATTGTCGGGATACACCGGGGAGCTGTTTTTT	CASRPGLSGYTGELFF